What follows are 29 T cell receptor beta chains derived from one specimen sequenced in a study of cytomegalovirus exposure and HLA in healthy donors. Generated by immunoSEQ multiplex PCR, the TCRdb table keeps only in-frame clones and is missing some. The repertoire holds 150,000 to 200,000 clones, 80% to 90% seen once, with 2% to 2.5% in the top ten. Material: PBMCs. All receptors come from a young woman in good health and CMV-seronegative.

This clone was found a few times. This sequence joins TRBV4-3 and TRBJ2-1; D possibly corresponds to TRBD1 (6 bases). CDR3 length: 15 amino acids. Trimming removed 1 base from V and 5 bases from J, with 12 bases in between. Germline-derived CDR1 and CDR2 are LGHNA and YSLEER. The CDR3 spells CASSQVGGSHNEQFF. The CDR3 DNA reads TGCGCCAGCAGCCAAGTAGGGGGTTCCCACAATGAGCAGTTCTTC.

The chain is built from TRBV10-3 and TRBJ1-5, with D perhaps TRBD1 (6 bases). The CDR3 covers 15 residues. The V end was cut by 2 bases, the J end by 0 bases, with 8 bases between. Germline V gene sequence: CDR1 ENHRY, CDR2 SYGVKD. The CDR3 DNA reads TGTGCCATCAGTGAGCGGGACAATAGCAATCAGCCCCAGCATTTT. Translated, it gives CAISERDNSNQPQHF.

V gene TRBV6-1 combines with J gene TRBJ1-5, with 8 positions matching TRBD1. V lost 1 base to trimming and J lost 2 bases; unmatched junction nucleotides: 7. The CDR3 is 17 residues long. From germline, CDR1 is MNHNS and CDR2 SASEGT. The CDR3 DNA reads as TGTGCCAGCAGTGAAGGGGTGACAGGGGTAGGCAATCAGCCCCAGCATTTT. Protein sequence: CASSEGVTGVGNQPQHF.

Here the CDR3 reads CASSVATNTEAFF. CDR3 sequence (DNA): TGTGCCAGCAGCGTAGCCACTAACACTGAAGCTTTCTTT. The rearrangement joins TRBV9 to TRBJ1-1; D remains unclear. This CDR3 is built from 13 residues. Germline CDR1 SGDLS, CDR2 YYNGEE. V lost 0 bases, J lost 2 bases, and 5 bases lay in between.

This chain joins TRBV9 and TRBJ2-5, with unresolved D. The CDR3 totals 14 residues. Trimming pared 2 bases from V and 0 bases from J, leaving 8 bases between. Germline CDR1 and CDR2: SGDLS and YYNGEE. CDR3: CASSVGPDQETQYF. The DNA for the CDR3 is TGTGCCAGCAGCGTCGGTCCGGACCAAGAGACCCAGTACTTC. Filled out from reference TRBV9 and TRBJ2-5, the complete variable domain reads DSGVTQTPKHLITATGQRVTLRCSPRSGDLSVYWYQQSLDQGLQFLIQYYNGEERAKGNILERFSAQQFPDLHSELNLSSLELGDSALYFCASSVGPDQETQYFGPGTRLLVL.

V usage is TRBV27 and J usage is TRBJ1-1, with TRBD1 as a possible D gene (6 bases). The germline CDR1 and CDR2 sequences are MNHEY and SMNVEV (reference sequence). The length of the CDR3 is 13 residues. The V and J ends lost 0 bases and 11 bases respectively, with 13 bases between them. CDR3 region: CASSLSSTGTAFF. In nucleotides, the CDR3 is TGTGCCAGCAGTTTATCCTCTACAGGGACCGCTTTCTTT.

The chain joins TRBV6-5 to TRBJ2-1; 8 nucleotides agree with TRBD1. Germline values: CDR1 MNHEY, CDR2 SVGAGI. With 7 bases clipped from V and 8 bases from J, the junction kept 10 bases outside the gene matches. CDR3 length equals 14 residues. CDR3 sequence: CASKSGGLSDEQFF. The CDR3 DNA reads as TGTGCCAGCAAATCAGGGGGCCTAAGCGATGAGCAGTTCTTC.

The chain joins TRBV15 to TRBJ1-4; D unclear. CDR3 length: 16 amino acids. The germline CDR1 and CDR2 sequences are LNHNV and YYDKDF (reference sequence). Between the trimmed V and J ends, which lost 4 bases and 0 bases, there was a span of 12 bases. The CDR3 reads CATSIRKGATNEKLFF. Here the CDR3 DNA reads TGTGCCACCAGCATTCGGAAAGGAGCAACTAATGAAAAACTGTTTTTT.

The chain joins TRBV9 to TRBJ2-3, with 10 bases fitting TRBD1. Per germline, CDR1 SGDLS and CDR2 YYNGEE. This CDR3 comprises 16 residues. Trimming cost V 3 bases and J 2 bases; bases outside gene matches: 6. The CDR3 region is CASSARQGATTDTQYF. The CDR3 bases are TGTGCCAGCAGCGCCAGACAGGGGGCAACCACAGATACGCAGTATTTT.

This chain uses TRBV7-9 with TRBJ2-2, with D possibly TRBD2 on 6 matching bases. Between the trimmed V and J ends, which lost 8 bases and 1 base, there was a span of 11 bases. The CDR3 consists of 14 residues. Germline V gives CDR1 SEHNR, CDR2 FQNEAQ (reference sequence). DNA for the CDR3: TGTGCCAGCCGGGACTCGGTGAACACCGGGGAGCTGTTTTTT. Amino acid sequence: CASRDSVNTGELFF.

CDR3 bases: TGTGCCAGCAGCCCCGCGGGAGAAACTGAAGCTTTCTTT. Translation: CASSPAGETEAFF. This chain links TRBV5-6 with TRBJ1-1; no reliable D call. Trimming took 4 bases from V and 5 from J, leaving 12 bases between them. The CDR3 runs to 13 residues. CDR1 is SGHDT and CDR2 is YYEEEE in the germline V gene.

CDR3 protein: CASSLLAGLTYEQYF. CDR3 bases: TGTGCCAGCAGCTTATTAGCGGGATTGACCTACGAGCAGTACTTC. The rearrangement links TRBV5-5 to TRBJ2-7; 8 nucleotides line up with TRBD2. V lost 2 bases and J lost 2; bases outside the gene matches: 6. Germline lookup yields CDR1 SGHKS and CDR2 YYEKEE (reference sequence). This CDR3 contains 15 residues.

The chain uses TRBV2 and TRBJ2-7; maybe TRBD1 (6 bases). V lost 8 bases and J lost 3, with 17 bases in between. Germline CDR1 and CDR2: SNHLY and FYNNEI. This CDR3 is built from 14 residues. The CDR3 nucleotides read TGTGCCAGCCTCAGGGGCCTAGCTTTCTACGAGCAGTACTTC. Translating it yields CASLRGLAFYEQYF. The variable domain in full, with the rest retrieved from reference TRBV2 and TRBJ2-7, is EPEVTQTPSHQVTQMGQEVILRCVPISNHLYFYWYRQILGQKVEFLVSFYNNEISEKSEIFDDQFSVERPDGSNFTLKIRSTKLEDSAMYFCASLRGLAFYEQYFGPGTRLTVT.

V gene TRBV30 combines with J gene TRBJ1-4; D may be TRBD1 (5 bases). Per the germline V gene, CDR1 is GTSNPN and CDR2 is SVGIG (reference sequence). The CDR3 runs to 15 residues. The V end lost 0 bases, the J end lost 3 bases, and 11 bases lay between the germline ends. The CDR3 loop reads CAWSVGHRSNEKLFF. Here the CDR3 DNA reads TGTGCCTGGAGTGTAGGACATCGATCTAATGAAAAACTGTTTTTT.

V usage is TRBV10-3 and J usage is TRBJ2-1; 7 nucleotides agree with TRBD1. The ends lost 3 bases at V and 3 bases at J; junction bases unmatched: 8. This CDR3 has 16 amino acids. The germline V gene has CDR1 ENHRY and CDR2 SYGVKD. The CDR3: CAISESRDRDYNEQFF. DNA of the CDR3: TGTGCCATCAGTGAAAGCCGGGACAGAGACTACAATGAGCAGTTCTTC.

This rearrangement joins TRBV6-5 to TRBJ1-3; D gene ambiguous. V dropped 4 bases and J dropped 8 bases, with 12 bases sitting between them. The length of the CDR3 is 13 residues. Germline V gene sequence: CDR1 MNHEY, CDR2 SVGAGI. DNA for the CDR3: TGTGCCAGCAGTTTTCAAGGAGGAGACACCATATATTTT. Its translation is CASSFQGGDTIYF.

The chain joins TRBV2 to TRBJ2-3, with 9 bases lining up with TRBD2. In germline, CDR1 is SNHLY, CDR2 FYNNEI. Trimming took 7 bases from V and 6 from J; bases not matched to a gene: 17. The CDR3 is 17 amino acids. The CDR3 region is CASTKAYGGGAGDTQYF. Written as DNA, the CDR3 is TGTGCCAGCACCAAGGCCTATGGCGGGGGGGCCGGGGATACGCAGTATTTT.

The chain carries TRBV2 and TRBJ1-2; a possible D gene is TRBD1 (6 bases). Per germline, CDR1 SNHLY and CDR2 FYNNEI. The V and J ends lost 3 bases and 4 bases respectively, with 12 bases between them. The CDR3 runs 14 residues. CDR3 bases: TGTGCCAGCAGTGACGGGACACAGCGCTATGGCTACACCTTC. Translated: CASSDGTQRYGYTF.

This chain joins TRBV7-9 and TRBJ2-3; D ambiguous. V shed 4 bases and J shed 6 bases, with 8 bases lying between them. Germline CDR1 reads SEHNR; CDR2 reads FQNEAQ (reference sequence). There are 12 residues in the CDR3. The CDR3 DNA sequence: TGTGCCAGCAGCTCGATCGAGGATACGCAGTATTTT. It yields the protein CASSSIEDTQYF.

The gene calls are TRBV19 and TRBJ2-2; tentative D call: TRBD2 (6 bases). V gave up 2 bases and J gave up 4 bases, with 23 bases separating them. Germline CDR1 LNHDA, CDR2 SQIVND (reference sequence). The CDR3 loop spans 19 amino acids. CDR3: CASSIRPYLSGDFTGELFF. In DNA form, the CDR3 reads TGTGCCAGTAGTATACGGCCTTATCTTTCGGGGGATTTCACCGGGGAGCTGTTTTTT.

The rearrangement links TRBV27 to TRBJ2-5, with TRBD1 matching over 7 bases. J gave up 1 base and V 4 bases, and 3 bases lay outside the gene matches. Germline V CDR1 and CDR2: MNHEY, SMNVEV (reference sequence). The CDR3 consists of 14 residues. CDR3 protein: CASSSRGRQETQYF. CDR3 DNA sequence: TGTGCCAGCAGTTCGAGGGGGCGCCAAGAGACCCAGTACTTC.

The rearrangement uses TRBV5-4 and TRBJ2-2; the match to TRBD2 covers 10 bases. The ends lost 4 bases at V and 6 bases at J; junction bases unmatched: 9. CDR1 SGHNT and CDR2 YYREEE come from the germline V gene (reference sequence). The CDR3 has 16 residues. CDR3 residues: CASSDASGSIPGELFF. CDR3 bases: TGTGCCAGCAGCGACGCTAGCGGGAGTATCCCCGGGGAGCTGTTTTTT.

This clone was recorded only once. At the DNA level, this CDR3 is encoded by other sequences in the same sample as well. This sequence joins TRBV13 and TRBJ1-1, with 10 nucleotides matching TRBD1. Losses at the gene ends were 5 bases for V and 5 bases for J; bases not matched to a gene: 5. From germline, CDR1 is PRHDT and CDR2 FYEKMQ (reference sequence). The CDR3 is made up of 14 amino acids. CDR3 loop: CASSPGTGVTEAFF. CDR3 DNA sequence: TGTGCCAGCAGCCCAGGGACAGGGGTTACTGAAGCTTTCTTT.

This chain joins TRBV7-9 and TRBJ2-7; D is perhaps TRBD1 (5 bases). Germline-derived CDR1 and CDR2 are SEHNR and FQNEAQ (reference sequence). Trimming took off 5 bases at V and 2 bases at J, with 10 bases between the two ends. The CDR3 has 13 residues. DNA of the CDR3: TGTGCCAGCAGCGCCTGGGGCCCCTACGAGCAGTACTTC. It is translated as CASSAWGPYEQYF.

The V call is TRBV6-5, the J call TRBJ1-2, with D possibly matching TRBD1 (5 bases). V lost 0 bases, J lost 4 bases, and 9 bases lay in between. Germline-derived CDR1 and CDR2 are MNHEY and SVGAGI. This CDR3 spans 14 amino acids. CDR3 DNA sequence: TGTGCCAGCAGTTACTCACAGGCGTCCTATGGCTACACCTTC. Translating gives CASSYSQASYGYTF.

There are a few counts of this clone. The chain recombines TRBV6-1 with TRBJ1-2; D remains unclear. V gave up 1 base and J gave up 8 bases, with 14 bases separating them. This CDR3 has 14 residues. Germline CDR1 is MNHNS and CDR2 is SASEGT. This CDR3 is CASSEVSALLGYTF. CDR3 nucleotide sequence: TGTGCCAGCAGTGAAGTTTCCGCACTTCTGGGCTACACCTTC.

This clone was observed a single time. The rearrangement uses TRBV5-1 and TRBJ1-6, with a weak D call TRBD1 (5 bases). The germline V gene encodes CDR1 SGHRS and CDR2 YFSETQ. This CDR3 region has 14 residues. V was cut by 5 bases and J by 7 bases, with 13 bases left in between. CDR3: CASRTRDLNSPLHF. As DNA, the CDR3 is TGCGCCAGCAGGACCCGGGACTTAAATTCACCCCTCCACTTT.

This chain links TRBV5-8 with TRBJ1-2, with D maybe TRBD1 (5 bases). The CDR3 runs to 19 residues. The germline V gene has CDR1 SGHTS and CDR2 YDEGEE. The ends were cut back, 0 bases at V and 5 bases at J, with 26 bases in the middle. CDR3: CASSLEGEARGRPRYGYTF. The DNA of the CDR3 is TGTGCCAGCAGCTTGGAAGGGGAAGCTCGTGGCAGACCGCGATATGGCTACACCTTC.

The gene calls are TRBV6-6 and TRBJ2-3, with D possibly TRBD2 on 5 matching bases. The V gene lost 2 bases and the J gene lost 3 bases, with 12 bases spanning the gap. The CDR3 is made up of 15 amino acids. CDR1 MNHNY and CDR2 SVGAGI come from the germline V gene (reference sequence). Written as DNA, the CDR3 is TGTGCCAGCAGTTACATCGAGCGGCTGACAGATACGCAGTATTTT. It codes for CASSYIERLTDTQYF.